This T cell receptor beta chain came from a study of T cell repertoires in cytomegalovirus infection. TCRdb re-called the reads through MiXCR, storing one row per CDR3 protein. The sample yields over 150,000 distinct CDR3 sequences, 17% seen once. Sequencing was carried out using CD8+ T cells from PBMCs. The receptor was derived from a human donor in good health (CMV status not recorded). Some clones in this sample may be carry-over from other donors' samples.

CDR3 amino acids: CASSQDTGDYEQYF. CDR3 coding DNA: TGCGCCAGCAGCCAAGACACAGGGGATTACGAGCAGTACTTC. The V gene is TRBV4-1, the J gene TRBJ2-7; 7 bases align to TRBD1. The V and J ends lost 0 bases and 4 bases, in that order; junction bases with no gene match: 3. The CDR3 contains 14 residues. CDR1 MGHRA and CDR2 YSYEKL come from the germline V gene.